These 14 T cell receptor beta chains share one sample of origin, sequenced in a study of vaccination and CD4 T cells after COVID-19. Sequencing of cultured CD4+ T cell DNA used the Oncomine TCR Beta short-read assay. Each CDR3 protein gets one entry after TCRdb re-called the PCR reads with MiXCR. The sample includes some 15,000 distinct CDR3 sequences, 25% to 35% of them seen just once. Treatment defined: approximately nine-day PBMC culture with coronavirus spike peptide pools or control peptides (ViraFEST assay). Which antigens these TCRs recognize remains unknown. Material: cultured CD4+ T cells from blood. The receptors were gathered from a human donor with COVID-19.

The rearrangement uses TRBV5-1 and TRBJ2-2; TRBD2 aligns across 16 bases. Germline values: CDR1 SGHRS, CDR2 YFSETQ. This CDR3 region has 20 residues. Losses at the gene ends were 0 bases for V and 3 bases for J; bases not matched to a gene: 8. DNA of the CDR3: TGCGCCAGCAGCTTGGAACCCCCGGGACTAGCGGGGGGGCACACCGGGGAGCTGTTTTTT. This codes for CASSLEPPGLAGGHTGELFF.

This clonotype has more than one count but fewer than ten. The chain uses TRBV5-1 and TRBJ1-2; D unclear. Germline CDR1 and CDR2: SGHRS and YFSETQ. Trimming removed 3 bases at V and 2 bases at J, with 11 bases between. This CDR3 has 14 residues. CDR3 amino acids: CASSSESLNYGYTF. CDR3 DNA sequence: TGCGCCAGCAGCTCGGAGAGTCTAAACTATGGCTACACCTTC. Filled out from reference TRBV5-1 and TRBJ1-2, the complete variable domain reads KAGVTQTPRYLIKTRGQQVTLSCSPISGHRSVSWYQQTPGQGLQFLFEYFSETQRNKGNFPGRFSGRQFSNSRSEMNVSTLELGDSALYLCASSSESLNYGYTFGSGTRLTVV.

V usage is TRBV6-1 and J usage is TRBJ1-1; D might be TRBD1 (6 bases). The CDR3 has 13 residues. V lost 10 bases, J lost 1 base, and 13 bases lay in between. Germline V CDR1 and CDR2: MNHNS, SASEGT. The CDR3 spells CANTPTGNTEAFF. The CDR3 DNA follows: TGTGCCAACACTCCGACAGGGAACACTGAAGCTTTCTTT.

J is TRBJ2-3 and V is TRBV28; TRBD1 aligns across 8 bases. This CDR3 spans 16 amino acids. The trim removed 4 bases at V and 4 bases at J, leaving 10 bases unmatched. Germline V gives CDR1 MDHEN, CDR2 SYDVKM. This CDR3 is CASSSQRTGFADTQYF. CDR3 DNA: TGTGCCAGCAGTTCCCAACGGACAGGGTTTGCAGATACGCAGTATTTT.

Worth noting for this clonotype: Lacking the conserved final phenylalanine or tryptophan, this CDR3 likely reflects a read error. The CDR3 region is CASSYSAGEYGYTS. The CDR3 DNA reads TGTGCCAGCAGTTACTCGGCCGGCGAGTATGGCTACACCTCC. The rearrangement joins TRBV6-2 or TRBV6-3 to TRBJ1-2; D is ambiguous. From germline, CDR1 is MNHEY and CDR2 SVGEGT. This CDR3 comprises 14 residues. Trimming took off 0 bases at V and 5 bases at J, with 10 bases between the two ends.

This chain joins TRBV7-9 and TRBJ1-5; D ambiguous. Per germline, CDR1 SEHNR and CDR2 FQNEAQ (reference sequence). This CDR3 is built from 14 residues. V shed 3 bases and J shed 3 bases, with 9 bases lying between them. The CDR3 DNA sequence: TGTGCCAGCAGCTTTTCCGGGGACAATCAGCCCCAGCATTTT. This sequence encodes CASSFSGDNQPQHF.

CDR3 region: CASSLTGSGENIQYF. CDR3 nucleotides: TGTGCCAGCAGCCTAACGGGTAGCGGGGAAAACATTCAGTACTTC. The rearrangement joins TRBV11-2 to TRBJ2-4; 8 bases agree with TRBD2. With V trimmed by 5 bases and J by 5 bases, 8 bases remained unmatched. The CDR3 totals 15 residues. CDR1 is SGHAT, CDR2 FQNNGV, per germline.

The chain combines TRBV5-4 with TRBJ1-1; D is perhaps TRBD1 (6 bases). V was clipped by 3 bases and J by 0 bases, with 12 bases between them. This CDR3 region has 15 residues. The germline V gene encodes CDR1 SGHNT and CDR2 YYREEE (reference sequence). This chain's CDR3 is CASSSQGGVNTEAFF. CDR3 in DNA: TGTGCCAGCAGCTCTCAAGGGGGGGTGAACACTGAAGCTTTCTTT.

This chain uses TRBV6-2 or TRBV6-3 with TRBJ1-1; 8 nucleotides align to TRBD1. Germline V lookup: CDR1 MNHEY, CDR2 SVGEGT. J was trimmed by 11 bases and V by 6 bases; bases with no gene match: 8. The CDR3 is 12 residues long. The CDR3 protein is CASSRGRGQAFF. Written as DNA, the CDR3 is TGTGCCAGCAGCCGTGGCAGGGGGCAGGCTTTCTTT.

This clonotype was seen a few times. V usage is TRBV27 and J usage is TRBJ1-6, with D perhaps matching TRBD1 (6 bases). This CDR3 has 20 residues. Germline CDR1 and CDR2: MNHEY and SMNVEV (reference sequence). Deletions cut 2 bases from V and 0 bases from J, with 20 bases between. CDR3 loop: CASSLKNMDSSFSYNSPLHF. Here the CDR3 DNA reads TGTGCCAGCAGTTTAAAAAATATGGACAGTTCTTTCTCCTATAATTCACCCCTCCACTTT.

This clonotype is medium-sized (0.01 to 0.1%) in the sample. This chain uses TRBV15 with TRBJ2-7; D is tentatively TRBD1 or TRBD2 (5 bases each). Germline V gene data show CDR1 as LNHNV and CDR2 as YYDKDF (reference sequence). The V end lost 1 base, the J end lost 2 bases, and 9 bases lay between the germline ends. The CDR3 contains 14 residues. The CDR3 nucleotides read TGTGCCACCAGCAGAGTTGGGGGAGCCTACGAGCAGTACTTC. It specifies CATSRVGGAYEQYF.

The sample holds one count of this clonotype. The rearrangement joins TRBV9 to TRBJ2-7, with TRBD2 as a possible D gene (6 bases). The V and J ends lost 3 bases and 3 bases respectively, with 13 bases between them. CDR1 and CDR2 (germline): SGDLS, YYNGEE. This CDR3 is 14 amino acids long. This chain's CDR3 is CASSAATGGYEQYF. CDR3 sequence (DNA): TGTGCCAGCAGCGCCGCTACCGGGGGCTACGAGCAGTACTTC.

V gene TRBV24-1 combines with J gene TRBJ2-3; D is undetermined. Germline CDR1 and CDR2: KGHDR and SFDVKD. The CDR3 is 13 residues long. Trimming stripped 2 bases from V and 0 bases from J, with 2 bases between. CDR3 DNA: TGTGCCACCAGTGATTCGAGCACAGATACGCAGTATTTT. Protein: CATSDSSTDTQYF.

The V and J genes are TRBV12-3 or TRBV12-4 and TRBJ1-5; 9 positions match TRBD1. This CDR3 has 14 residues. V lost 6 bases to trimming and J lost 5 bases; unmatched junction nucleotides: 5. The CDR3 region is CASRAQGADQPQHF. CDR3 coding DNA: TGTGCCAGCAGGGCACAGGGGGCTGATCAGCCCCAGCATTTT.